A selection of T cell receptor beta chains follows, all from one sample in a study of vaccination and CD4 T cells after COVID-19. TCRdb used MiXCR to reprocess the PCR reads, holding one entry per CDR3 protein. The sample consists of about 20,000 distinct CDR3 sequences, approximately 28% of them appearing once. These TCRs are of unknown antigen specificity. Sequenced input: cultured CD4+ T cells from blood. These receptors were obtained from a human donor with COVID-19. The CDR3 runs from the conserved cysteine through the conserved F or W. The D gene is left open where the match is weak. A row's size may be missing; if present it is once, few, many or a size class.

V gene: TRBV18; D gene: TRBD2; clone size: .; CDR3 length: 17; J gene: TRBJ2-1; CDR3 protein: CASSPLFVISGGREQFF; CDR3 DNA: TGTGCCAGCTCACCACTTTTTGTCATTAGCGGGGGACGTGAGCAGTTCTTC
V gene: TRBV2; D gene: .; clone size: .; CDR3 length: 15; J gene: TRBJ2-5; CDR3 protein: CGSMGDSPYQETQYF; CDR3 DNA: TGTGGCAGCATGGGGGACTCACCGTACCAAGAGACCCAGTACTTC
V gene: TRBV28; D gene: .; clone size: few; CDR3 length: 16; J gene: TRBJ2-1; CDR3 protein: CASRAPPGVLSGEQFF; CDR3 DNA: TGTGCCAGCAGAGCTCCGCCGGGGGTGCTTAGTGGTGAGCAGTTCTTC
V gene: TRBV6-1; D gene: .; clone size: few; CDR3 length: 13; J gene: TRBJ1-2; CDR3 protein: CASSEKGGLGYTF; CDR3 DNA: TGTGCCAGCAGTGAGAAGGGGGGATTGGGCTACACCTTC
V gene: TRBV18; D gene: .; clone size: .; CDR3 length: 15; J gene: TRBJ1-5; CDR3 protein: CASSDRQDDNQPQHF; CDR3 DNA: TGTGCCAGCTCCGATAGACAGGATGACAATCAGCCCCAGCATTTT
V gene: TRBV10-3; D gene: TRBD1; clone size: few; CDR3 length: 14; J gene: TRBJ1-5; CDR3 protein: CAISQGQQNQPQHF; CDR3 DNA: TGTGCCATCAGCCAGGGACAGCAGAATCAGCCCCAGCATTTT
V gene: TRBV28; D gene: TRBD1; clone size: once; CDR3 length: 17; J gene: TRBJ2-7; CDR3 protein: CARLSGTVLKDLYEQYF; CDR3 DNA: TGTGCCAGGTTATCCGGGACAGTACTGAAGGATCTGTACGAGCAGTACTTC
V gene: TRBV27; D gene: TRBD2; clone size: few; CDR3 length: 15; J gene: TRBJ2-1; CDR3 protein: CASRLAGGRHNEQFF; CDR3 DNA: TGTGCCAGCAGGTTAGCGGGGGGGCGCCACAATGAGCAGTTCTTC
V gene: TRBV7-2; D gene: .; clone size: few; CDR3 length: 14; J gene: TRBJ1-2; CDR3 protein: CASSHRDVGSGYTF; CDR3 DNA: TGTGCCAGCAGCCACCGGGACGTTGGGTCCGGCTACACCTTC
V gene: TRBV4-1; D gene: .; clone size: .; CDR3 length: 14; J gene: TRBJ1-2; CDR3 protein: CASSQDGVNYGYTF; CDR3 DNA: TGCGCCAGCAGCCAAGATGGGGTTAACTATGGCTACACCTTC